This T cell receptor beta chain came from a study of T-cell reconstitution after alpha-beta-depleted transplantation in children. Germline CDR1 and CDR2: SGHTA and FQGTGA. V lost 5 bases and J lost 5; bases outside the gene matches: 18. The CDR3 is made up of 18 amino acids. This clonotype appeared a single time. What it binds is not known. Findings and limits, study-wide: T-cell counts and diversity at one year following transplant were attributed mainly to newly produced T cells. Some patients owed their high day-60 TCRbeta diversity to surviving recipient T cells and thymic progenitors. It was reported that alpha-beta T cells came from several hundred expanded graft clones (about two months after transplant).

Preparation of the TCRbeta library used unique molecular identifiers. TCRdb re-analysed the PCR reads in MiXCR, keeping a single row per CDR3 protein. The data hold 300,000 to 350,000 distinct CDR3 sequences, with around 16% observed a single time. The source is a male patient between 2 and 15 years old who had a stem cell transplant for acute lymphoblastic leukemia, so the T cells may come from the graft donor. This sequence joins TRBV7-3 and TRBJ2-5; 9 nucleotides match TRBD1. This specimen was PBMCs, mostly from graft donor cells, taken 360 days after TCRalphabeta/CD19-depleted stem cell transplant. CDR3 in DNA: TGTGCCAGCAGCCCTAAACAATCTCGGACAGGGGAGGTTGAGACCCAGTACTTC. Encoded protein: CASSPKQSRTGEVETQYF. The variable domain in full, completed from reference TRBV7-3 and TRBJ2-5, reads GAGVSQTPSNKVTEKGKYVELRCDPISGHTALYWYRQSLGQGPEFLIYFQGTGAADDSGLPNDRFFAVRPEGSVSTLKIQRTERGDSAVYLCASSPKQSRTGEVETQYFGPGTRLLVL.